The 30 T cell receptor beta chains in this list originate from one sample, sequenced in a study of blood T cell repertoires in COVID-19. This table comes from immunoSEQ multiplex PCR, and its TCRdb copy is limited to in-frame clones, with some not included. The table shows about 190,000 clones, with roughly 84% occurring only once. The sequencing sample was made of peripheral blood. These receptors came from a woman of 80 years or more with acute or convalescent COVID-19.

The CDR3 DNA sequence: TGTGCCAGCAGTCCCCAGGGGGCGGGTAACTATGGCTACACCTTC. Translating it yields CASSPQGAGNYGYTF. The genes are TRBV7-2 and TRBJ1-2; 8 bases agree with TRBD1. The CDR3 extends over 15 amino acids. The junction had 7 bases not matched to a gene; V was cut back by 6 bases and J by 1 base. CDR1 and CDR2 from the germline V gene are SGHTA and FQGNSA.

CDR3 nucleotides: TGTGCCAGCAGCTTCACTAGCCCTTCCTACGAGCAGTACTTC. Translation gives CASSFTSPSYEQYF. The chain combines TRBV11-2 with TRBJ2-7; maybe TRBD2 (6 bases). This CDR3 has 14 residues. Trimming removed 3 bases from V and 1 base from J, with 10 bases in between. Germline V CDR1 and CDR2: SGHAT, FQNNGV.

This clone appeared a few times. This chain connects TRBV25-1 to TRBJ1-2; possibly TRBD1 for D (5 bases). The V gene lost 1 base and the J gene lost 1 base, with 10 bases spanning the gap. The CDR3 length is 15 residues. Looked up from germline, CDR1 is MGHDK and CDR2 is SYGVNS. The CDR3 nucleotides read TGTGCCAGCAGTGAATTGGGCGGACATAACTATGGCTACACCTTC. This sequence encodes CASSELGGHNYGYTF.

This chain uses TRBV19 with TRBJ2-3, with a possible D match to TRBD1 (6 bases). Trimming stripped 4 bases from V and 3 bases from J, with 23 bases between. The CDR3 runs to 18 residues. Germline V gives CDR1 LNHDA, CDR2 SQIVND (reference sequence). The DNA for the CDR3 is TGTGCCAGTAGTAGACAGGTTATGATCGGGCGACTAACAGATACGCAGTATTTT. Amino acid sequence: CASSRQVMIGRLTDTQYF.

V gene TRBV12-3 or TRBV12-4 combines with J gene TRBJ1-4; D unclear. V was pared by 5 bases and J by 5 bases, with 9 bases between. The length of the CDR3 is 13 residues. The CDR3 DNA sequence: TGTGCCAGCAGTCCCAACATCAATGAAAAACTGTTTTTT. Translation gives CASSPNINEKLFF.

The table lists this clone with a few counts. The genes are TRBV2 and TRBJ2-7; TRBD2 aligns across 11 bases. Germline V gives CDR1 SNHLY, CDR2 FYNNEI. The CDR3 length is 15 residues. The ends lost 7 bases at V and 6 bases at J; junction bases unmatched: 11. CDR3 DNA sequence: TGTGCCAGCAACGACCTAGCGGGAGGAGGGCTCGAGCAGTACTTC. Translated, it gives CASNDLAGGGLEQYF.

The genes are TRBV6-6 and TRBJ1-3; TRBD1 aligns across 10 bases. The CDR3 loop spans 16 amino acids. Trimming cost V 6 bases and J 2 bases; bases outside gene matches: 7. Germline V CDR1 and CDR2: MNHNY, SVGAGI (reference sequence). The chain's CDR3 is CASRDTGTGAGNTIYF. CDR3 coding DNA: TGTGCCAGCAGAGACACAGGGACAGGGGCTGGAAACACCATATATTTT.

This chain connects TRBV6-5 to TRBJ1-2; the D gene is possibly TRBD1 (5 bases). The V gene lost 7 bases and the J gene lost 6 bases, with 15 bases spanning the gap. Germline assignment: CDR1 MNHEY and CDR2 SVGAGI. The CDR3 spans 13 residues. The CDR3 reads CASKRQGRDGYTF. The CDR3 nucleotides read TGTGCCAGCAAGAGGCAGGGCAGAGATGGCTACACCTTC.

The chain links TRBV10-2 to TRBJ2-1; D is unresolved. CDR3 length: 14 residues. CDR1 is WSHSY, CDR2 SAAADI, per germline. The V end lost 8 bases, the J end lost 5 bases, and 16 bases lay between the germline ends. CDR3 loop: CASQLIDRDNEQFF. In DNA form, the CDR3 reads TGCGCCAGCCAACTGATTGACCGGGACAATGAGCAGTTCTTC.

The chain has TRBV25-1 and TRBJ2-1; possible D gene TRBD2, 5 bases. Germline V gives CDR1 MGHDK, CDR2 SYGVNS. Trimming stripped 7 bases from V and 8 bases from J, with 15 bases between. CDR3 length: 13 amino acids. The CDR3: CASIEDGGDEQFF. In nucleotides, the CDR3 is TGTGCCAGCATCGAGGACGGAGGTGATGAGCAGTTCTTC.

This chain links TRBV6-5 with TRBJ1-3; 7 bases match TRBD1. Germline V CDR1 and CDR2: MNHEY, SVGAGI. The CDR3 sequence is 14 residues long. V shed 2 bases and J 4 bases; nucleotides not matched to a gene: 2. The CDR3 protein is CASSYRGLGNTIYF. CDR3 in DNA: TGTGCCAGCAGTTACAGGGGGCTAGGAAACACCATATATTTT.

This clone was observed a handful of times. This chain links TRBV6-5 with TRBJ1-4; TRBD1 might be the D (6 bases). V lost 6 bases and J lost 4, with 12 bases in between. The germline CDR1 and CDR2 sequences are MNHEY and SVGAGI. The CDR3 has 14 amino acids. This CDR3 is CASRDTGSNEKLFF. The DNA for the CDR3 is TGTGCCAGCAGAGATACAGGGAGTAATGAAAAACTGTTTTTT.

V is TRBV6-2 or TRBV6-3 and J is TRBJ2-3; D might be TRBD2 (6 bases). The CDR3 is 18 amino acids. V gave up 0 bases and J gave up 0 bases, with 16 bases separating them. Per germline, CDR1 MNHEY and CDR2 SVGEGT. The CDR3 DNA sequence: TGTGCCAGCAGTTACTCCAACCTAGCGTTCTCTAGCACAGATACGCAGTATTTT. This translates into CASSYSNLAFSSTDTQYF.

This chain links TRBV6-5 with TRBJ1-3; D might be TRBD1 (6 bases). Trimming shortened V by 0 bases and J by 3 bases, and 9 bases separated the two germline ends. This CDR3 region has 15 residues. Germline lookup yields CDR1 MNHEY and CDR2 SVGAGI. This CDR3 is CASSYSGQNGNTIYF. In nucleotides, the CDR3 is TGTGCCAGCAGTTACTCCGGACAGAATGGAAACACCATATATTTT.

This clone was seen once. The chain has TRBV9 and TRBJ2-3; tentatively, D is TRBD2 (5 bases). This CDR3 comprises 15 residues. The germline CDR1 and CDR2 sequences are SGDLS and YYNGEE. Trimming pared 2 bases from V and 0 bases from J, leaving 10 bases between. CDR3 region: CASSVSPGSTDTQYF. The CDR3 DNA sequence: TGTGCCAGCAGCGTGTCTCCGGGGAGCACAGATACGCAGTATTTT. Full variable domain (missing parts from reference TRBV9 and TRBJ2-3): DSGVTQTPKHLITATGQRVTLRCSPRSGDLSVYWYQQSLDQGLQFLIQYYNGEERAKGNILERFSAQQFPDLHSELNLSSLELGDSALYFCASSVSPGSTDTQYFGPGTRLTVL.

The genes are TRBV3-1 (or the pseudogene TRBV3-2) and TRBJ2-7; 8 nucleotides align to TRBD2. The ends lost 4 bases at V and 4 bases at J; junction bases unmatched: 6. The length of the CDR3 is 14 residues. Germline lookup yields CDR1 LGHDT and CDR2 YNNKEL (reference sequence). CDR3 DNA: TGTGCCAGCAGCCGGGGGATAGCGGGATACGAGCAGTACTTC. This sequence encodes CASSRGIAGYEQYF.

The gene calls are TRBV11-2 and TRBJ2-2, with 9 bases that match TRBD2. CDR3 length: 16 residues. V dropped 5 bases and J dropped 4; count of bases not matched to a gene: 8. Germline loops: CDR1 SGHAT, CDR2 FQNNGV. DNA for the CDR3: TGTGCCAGCAGCGCCCGACTAGCGGCTATCACCGGGGAGCTGTTTTTT. Its translation is CASSARLAAITGELFF.

V usage is TRBV5-4 and J usage is TRBJ2-3; 12 nucleotides agree with TRBD2. The CDR3 is 17 residues long. Looked up from germline, CDR1 is SGHNT and CDR2 is YYREEE (reference sequence). Unmatched junction bases numbered 10, after V lost 2 bases and J lost 6 bases. The CDR3, as DNA: TGTGCCAGCAGCTTCGGACTAGCGGGACAAGCGGGGGATACGCAGTATTTT. Protein: CASSFGLAGQAGDTQYF.

V and J are TRBV6-5 and TRBJ2-5; D is ambiguous. V dropped 7 bases and J dropped 5 bases, with 14 bases sitting between them. Germline V gene lookup returns CDR1 MNHEY and CDR2 SVGAGI. The CDR3 is made up of 13 amino acids. CDR3 coding DNA: TGTGCCAGCATCCACCAGGTGCCGGAGACCCAGTACTTC. Amino acid sequence: CASIHQVPETQYF.

A few counts support this clone. This chain joins TRBV5-1 and TRBJ1-1; D call uncertain. This CDR3 spans 14 amino acids. Germline V lookup: CDR1 SGHRS, CDR2 YFSETQ. Deletions cut 7 bases from V and 4 bases from J, with 17 bases between. The CDR3 sequence is CASERGGKSTEAFF. The CDR3 nucleotides are TGCGCCAGCGAACGGGGAGGTAAGAGCACTGAAGCTTTCTTT.

V is TRBV30 and J is TRBJ2-2; TRBD2 is a possible D gene (6 bases). The CDR3 extends over 13 amino acids. Germline loops: CDR1 GTSNPN, CDR2 SVGIG (reference sequence). The ends were cut back, 0 bases at V and 11 bases at J, with 13 bases in the middle. In DNA form, the CDR3 reads TGTGCCTGGAGTGTAAACTCGGCGGGAGAGCTGTTTTTT. Protein: CAWSVNSAGELFF. The full variable domain, with the rest looked up from reference TRBV30 and TRBJ2-2, is SQTIHQWPATLVQPVGSPLSLECTVEGTSNPNLYWYRQAAGRGLQLLFYSVGIGQISSEVPQNLSASRPQDRQFILSSKKLLLSDSGFYLCAWSVNSAGELFFGEGSRLTVL.

This clone was recorded once. V gene TRBV10-1 combines with J gene TRBJ1-5, with D possibly TRBD1 on 6 matching bases. The germline CDR1 and CDR2 sequences are WNHNN and SYGVQD (reference sequence). The CDR3 extends over 17 amino acids. V lost 2 bases, J lost 5 bases, and 19 bases lay in between. The CDR3 DNA reads as TGCGCCAGCAGTGAGAGAGGGATAGGGGGGGTAGATCAGCCCCAGCATTTT. Translation gives CASSERGIGGVDQPQHF.

The V and J genes are TRBV9 and TRBJ2-1; D not certain. This CDR3 contains 14 residues. CDR1 SGDLS and CDR2 YYNGEE come from the germline V gene. With 3 bases removed from V and 0 bases from J, the gap between germline ends came to 7 bases. CDR3 in DNA: TGTGCCAGCAGCGGGGCGAGCTCCTACAATGAGCAGTTCTTC. Amino acid sequence: CASSGASSYNEQFF.

The chain has TRBV7-9 and TRBJ2-3; the D is unclear. Trimming removed 1 base from V and 3 bases from J, with 11 bases in between. Looked up from germline, CDR1 is SEHNR and CDR2 is FQNEAQ (reference sequence). The CDR3 is 15 residues long. This CDR3 is CASSLGVATTDTQYF. The CDR3 region has the DNA TGTGCCAGCAGCTTAGGGGTAGCAACTACAGATACGCAGTATTTT.

The genes are TRBV10-3 and TRBJ2-1, with 8 bases lining up with TRBD2. The J segment lost 9 bases and the V segment lost 2 bases, leaving 9 bases of the junction unmatched. Germline V CDR1 and CDR2: ENHRY, SYGVKD. The CDR3 is 15 amino acids. The CDR3 region is CAISEPGLVRIEQFF. In DNA form, the CDR3 reads TGTGCCATCAGTGAGCCGGGACTAGTCCGTATTGAGCAGTTCTTC.

The CDR3 sequence: CASSLRTLLATNEKLFF. The CDR3 DNA follows: TGTGCCAGCAGCCTACGGACACTCTTGGCAACTAATGAAAAACTGTTTTTT. The chain recombines TRBV7-2 with TRBJ1-4; TRBD1 might be the D (5 bases). The V end was cut by 5 bases, the J end by 0 bases, with 16 bases between. The CDR3 has 17 amino acids. Germline V CDR1 and CDR2: SGHTA, FQGNSA.

The chain joins TRBV2 to TRBJ2-1; the D gene is possibly TRBD1 (6 bases). The CDR3 extends over 15 amino acids. Trimming took off 1 base at V and 1 base at J, with 8 bases between the two ends. Per germline, CDR1 SNHLY and CDR2 FYNNEI. The DNA of the CDR3 is TGTGCCAGCAGTGAAGGACAGGCATCCTACAATGAGCAGTTCTTC. Translation: CASSEGQASYNEQFF.

This clone was picked up a small number of times. The gene calls are TRBV6-5 and TRBJ1-6; no reliable D call. V was trimmed by 5 bases and J by 5 bases, leaving 10 bases between them. Germline V gives CDR1 MNHEY, CDR2 SVGAGI. CDR3 length: 14 amino acids. This CDR3 reads CASSLVGDNSPLHF. In DNA, the CDR3 is TGTGCCAGCAGTCTGGTAGGAGATAATTCACCCCTCCACTTT.

The chain uses TRBV15 and TRBJ2-7; 14 positions match TRBD2. Looked up from germline, CDR1 is LNHNV and CDR2 is YYDKDF (reference sequence). J gave up 6 bases and V 0 bases, and 4 bases lay outside the gene matches. CDR3 length: 16 amino acids. In DNA form, the CDR3 reads TGTGCCACCAGCAGAGATGGGACTAGCGGGAGAACCGAGCAGTACTTC. Its protein is CATSRDGTSGRTEQYF.

The rearrangement links TRBV5-4 to TRBJ2-6; possibly TRBD2 for D (6 bases). V dropped 5 bases and J dropped 0 bases, with 21 bases sitting between them. The germline CDR1 and CDR2 sequences are SGHNT and YYREEE (reference sequence). There are 19 residues in the CDR3. The CDR3 spells CASRSEGSPASSGANVLTF. The DNA of the CDR3 is TGTGCCAGCAGATCGGAGGGGTCCCCGGCGAGCTCTGGGGCCAACGTCCTGACTTTC.